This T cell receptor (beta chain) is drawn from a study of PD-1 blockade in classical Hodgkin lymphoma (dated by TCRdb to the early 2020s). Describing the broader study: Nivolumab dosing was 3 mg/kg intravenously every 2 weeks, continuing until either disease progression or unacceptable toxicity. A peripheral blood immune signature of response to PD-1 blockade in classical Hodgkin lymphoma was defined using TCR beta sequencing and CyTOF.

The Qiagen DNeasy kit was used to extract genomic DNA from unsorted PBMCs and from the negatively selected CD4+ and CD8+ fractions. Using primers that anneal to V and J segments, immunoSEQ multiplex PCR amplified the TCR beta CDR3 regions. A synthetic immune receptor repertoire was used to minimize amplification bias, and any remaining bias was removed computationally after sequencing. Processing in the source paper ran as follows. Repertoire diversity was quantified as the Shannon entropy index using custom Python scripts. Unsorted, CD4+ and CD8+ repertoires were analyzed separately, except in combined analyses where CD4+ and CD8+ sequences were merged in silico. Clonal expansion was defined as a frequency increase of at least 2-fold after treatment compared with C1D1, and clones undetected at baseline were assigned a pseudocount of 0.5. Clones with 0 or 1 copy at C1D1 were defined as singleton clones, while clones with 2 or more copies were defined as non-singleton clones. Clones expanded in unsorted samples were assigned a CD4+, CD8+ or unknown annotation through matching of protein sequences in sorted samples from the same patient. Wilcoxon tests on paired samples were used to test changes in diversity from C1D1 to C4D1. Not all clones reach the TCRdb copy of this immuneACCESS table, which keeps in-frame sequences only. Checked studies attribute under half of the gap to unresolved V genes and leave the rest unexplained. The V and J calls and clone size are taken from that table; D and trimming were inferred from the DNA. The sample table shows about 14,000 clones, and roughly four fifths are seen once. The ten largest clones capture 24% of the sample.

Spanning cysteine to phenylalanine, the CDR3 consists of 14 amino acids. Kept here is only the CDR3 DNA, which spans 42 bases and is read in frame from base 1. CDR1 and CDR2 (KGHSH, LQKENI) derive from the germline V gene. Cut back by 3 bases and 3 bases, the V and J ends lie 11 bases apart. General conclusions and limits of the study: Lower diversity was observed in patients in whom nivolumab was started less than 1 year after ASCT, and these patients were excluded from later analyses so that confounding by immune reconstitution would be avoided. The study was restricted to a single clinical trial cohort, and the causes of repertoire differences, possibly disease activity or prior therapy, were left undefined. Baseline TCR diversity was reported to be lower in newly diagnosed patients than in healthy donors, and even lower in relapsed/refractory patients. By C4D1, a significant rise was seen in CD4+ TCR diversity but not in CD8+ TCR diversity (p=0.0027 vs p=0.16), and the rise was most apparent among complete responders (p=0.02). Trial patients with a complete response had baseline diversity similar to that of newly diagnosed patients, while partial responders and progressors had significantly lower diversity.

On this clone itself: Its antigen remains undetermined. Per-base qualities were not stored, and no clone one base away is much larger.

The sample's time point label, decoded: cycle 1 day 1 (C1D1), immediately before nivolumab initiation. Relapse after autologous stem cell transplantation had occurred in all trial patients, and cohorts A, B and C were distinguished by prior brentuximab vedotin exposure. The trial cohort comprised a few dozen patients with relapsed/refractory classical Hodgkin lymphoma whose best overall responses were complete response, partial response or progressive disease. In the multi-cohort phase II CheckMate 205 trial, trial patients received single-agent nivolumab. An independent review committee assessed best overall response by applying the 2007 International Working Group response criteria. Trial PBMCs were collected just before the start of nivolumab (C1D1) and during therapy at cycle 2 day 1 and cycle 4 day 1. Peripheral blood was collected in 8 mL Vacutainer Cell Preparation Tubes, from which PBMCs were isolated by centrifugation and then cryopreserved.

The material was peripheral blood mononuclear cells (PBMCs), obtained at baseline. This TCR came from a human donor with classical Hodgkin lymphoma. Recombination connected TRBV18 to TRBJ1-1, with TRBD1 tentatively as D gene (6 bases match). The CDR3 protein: CASSPQGGHTEAFF. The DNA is TGTGCCAGCTCACCCCAAGGGGGACACACTGAAGCTTTCTTT.